This TCR beta chain came from a study of blood T cell repertoires in COVID-19. Data came from immunoSEQ multiplex PCR; TCRdb stores just in-frame clones and leaves some out. The sample lists roughly 250,000 clones, 83% occurring once. The V gene end was trimmed by 3 bases and the J gene end by 4 bases; junction bases not matched to a gene: 5. CDR3 length: 16 amino acids. Germline V gene data show CDR1 as SGHTA and CDR2 as FQGTGA. The V and J genes are TRBV7-3 and TRBJ2-3; TRBD2 matches 12 bases. The receptor was derived from a human donor in a cohort sampled during active COVID-19. The source material was peripheral blood. The CDR3 coding sequence is TGTGCCAGCAGCTTCAGACTAGCGGGGGTGCCAGATACGCAGTATTTT. It specifies CASSFRLAGVPDTQYF.